The clone carrying this T cell receptor (beta chain) was seen once. What it binds is unknown. Some clones are missing from TCRdb's copy, which holds only in-frame ones; the method was immunoSEQ multiplex PCR. The sample has some 93,000 clones, around 90% seen once. The data are from a study of graft-versus-host responses after intestinal transplantation. Study-wide findings and caveats: Patients with graft-donor T cell macrochimerism had high graft-versus-host to host-versus-graft clonal ratios in allografts.

The germline CDR1 and CDR2 sequences are SGHRS and YFSETQ. The length of the CDR3 is 17 residues. Deletions cut 3 bases from V and 3 bases from J, with 21 bases between. This chain uses TRBV5-1 with TRBJ1-1; D unclear. Specimen: unstimulated CD8+ T cells sorted from spleen or lymph node cells, collected before intestinal transplant. The sequence was obtained from a human donor who received an intestinal transplant. The CDR3: CASSSSAFLGRDTEAFF. CDR3 sequence (DNA): TGCGCCAGCAGCTCCAGCGCTTTTCTGGGTCGGGACACTGAAGCTTTCTTT.